This T cell receptor beta chain was identified during a study of blood T cell repertoires in COVID-19. Generated by immunoSEQ multiplex PCR, the TCRdb table keeps only in-frame clones and is missing some. The table includes over 350,000 clones, around 89% detected once. Source material: peripheral blood. The receptor comes from a woman in her twenties or thirties with acute or convalescent COVID-19.

The CDR3 is CSVEGVAGNTIYF. The DNA for the CDR3 is TGCAGCGTTGAAGGAGTCGCTGGAAACACCATATATTTT. This chain joins TRBV29-1 and TRBJ1-3; D gene ambiguous. This CDR3 has 13 amino acids. Trimming removed 1 base at V and 2 bases at J, with 6 bases between. Germline assignment: CDR1 SQVTM and CDR2 ANQGSEA.